Listed below are T cell receptor beta chains from one sample, sequenced in a study of a mutant IDH1 vaccine in newly diagnosed glioma. Some clones are missing from TCRdb's copy, which holds only in-frame ones; the method was immunoSEQ multiplex PCR. The data contain about 56,000 clones, over 70% of them seen just once; the ten biggest clones take up about 1.4%. These receptors' targets are unknown. Sequencing was performed on PBMCs, taken from a glioma patient whose treatment included an IDH1 peptide vaccine. The receptors originated from a man aged 40-55 years with glioma. CDR3s include the opening cysteine and the closing phenylalanine or tryptophan.

V gene	J gene	CDR3 protein
TRBV12-5	TRBJ2-2	CASGRYLGSGMNTGELFF
TRBV6-5	TRBJ2-3	CASRKSGRAWDTQYF
TRBV11-2	TRBJ2-7	CASSDGGAGVSYEQYF
TRBV5-1	TRBJ2-2	CASSLFRTKGGANTGELFF
TRBV27	TRBJ2-1	CASSPTASNNEQFF
TRBV9	TRBJ2-7	CASSVGASGGYEQYF
TRBV14	TRBJ1-1	CASSLHGGAEAFF
TRBV2	TRBJ2-2	CASSAKGTGTGELFF
TRBV19	TRBJ2-3	CASSSGQADTQYF
TRBV19	TRBJ2-7	CASSINRRYEQYF
TRBV19	TRBJ2-5	CASSLRFEETQYF
TRBV9	TRBJ2-1	CASRRDSGRTNEQFF
TRBV2	TRBJ1-4	CASNQGGVNEKLFF
TRBV27	TRBJ2-7	CASRSIGTSGELYEQYF
TRBV10-3	TRBJ2-5	CAISEGSHSGGQETQYF
TRBV4-1	TRBJ2-6	CASRQGGQGNSGANVLTF
TRBV7-2	TRBJ1-2	CASSLRGANYGYTF
TRBV6-1	TRBJ1-4	CASRGGLNEKLFF
TRBV28	TRBJ2-7	CASGLLTYEQYF
TRBV18	TRBJ1-1	CASSPPTYLREGLRGGTEAFF
TRBV7-2	TRBJ2-7	CASSLTGTGAHEQYF
TRBV15	TRBJ2-7	CATSGSGRAYEQYF
TRBV5-7	TRBJ2-5	CASRGQDQETQYF
TRBV27	TRBJ2-6	CASSSGRTGGPSGANVLTF
TRBV6-5	TRBJ2-3	CASTPDRTNTQYF
TRBV4-1	TRBJ2-4	CASSQGWEDIQYF
TRBV5-1	TRBJ2-1	CASSLSGRNNEQFF
TRBV5-1	TRBJ2-5	CASSFSETQYF
TRBV10-3	TRBJ2-1	CAISDPLLAESYNEQFF
TRBV2	TRBJ1-2	CASSVRGNYGYTF
TRBV5-1	TRBJ2-1	CASSLSLNEQFF
TRBV7-2	TRBJ2-5	CASSRTGQETQYF
TRBV6-5	TRBJ2-7	CASKGLAGSYEQYF
TRBV11-2	TRBJ2-7	CASSSEPPQWPRYEQYF
TRBV27	TRBJ1-2	CASSLSTGGAPIYGYTF
TRBV19	TRBJ2-6	CASNLRSTRLSGANVLTF
TRBV11-2	TRBJ2-5	CATSAQGAQETQYF
TRBV7-9	TRBJ1-4	CASSFRTNEKLFF
TRBV2	TRBJ2-7	CASTRSYEQYF
TRBV10-3	TRBJ1-2	CATRDRLHYGYTF